This T cell receptor (beta chain) was sequenced for a study of CD8+ T cells in alopecia areata. As for the study in general: Grafts of skin from C3H/HeJ donors aged roughly 6-12 months with spontaneous alopecia went to female C3H/HeJ mice aged 7-10 weeks.

This clone was seen repeatedly, ten times or more. These gene names are mouse names. The read comes to an end 4 residues before the CDR3 does, leaving the germline J gene to fill in the end. Once RNA had been extracted, it was reverse transcribed into cDNA to act as the sequencing template. TCRdb keeps only in-frame clones here, not all; method: immunoSEQ multiplex PCR. This repertoire holds around 100,000 clones, and none appear only once. Germline V gene data show CDR1 as NNHDY and CDR2 as SYVADS. J was trimmed by 0 bases and V by 0 bases; bases with no gene match: 5. The CDR3 runs 17 residues. The sample comprised lesional skin. The TCR sequence derives from a C3H/HeJ mouse with alopecia areata. The MHC haplotype of the strain is H2-k. The gene calls are TRBV13-3 and TRBJ1-4, with TRBD1 matching over 7 bases. The sequenced CDR3 bases are TGTGCCAGCAGTGATGCAAGGGGACAGATTTCCAACGAA. Its protein product is CASSDARGQISNE. The whole CDR3 sequence is CASSDARGQISNERLFF.